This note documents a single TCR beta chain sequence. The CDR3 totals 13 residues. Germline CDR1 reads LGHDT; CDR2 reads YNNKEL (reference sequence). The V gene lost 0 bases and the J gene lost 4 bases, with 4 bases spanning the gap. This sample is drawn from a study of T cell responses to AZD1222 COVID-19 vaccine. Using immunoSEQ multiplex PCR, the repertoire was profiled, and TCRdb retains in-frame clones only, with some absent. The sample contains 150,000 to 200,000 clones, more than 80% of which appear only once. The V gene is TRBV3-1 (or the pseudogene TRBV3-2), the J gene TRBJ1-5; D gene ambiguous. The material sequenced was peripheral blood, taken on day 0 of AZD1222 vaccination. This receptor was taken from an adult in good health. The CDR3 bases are TGTGCCAGCAGCCAAGATCTTAATCAGCCCCAGCATTTT. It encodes CASSQDLNQPQHF.